These 17 T cell receptor beta chains came from one sample sequenced in a study of blood T cell repertoires in COVID-19. Profiled with immunoSEQ multiplex PCR; TCRdb holds only in-frame clones, not every one. The sample consists of some 150,000 clones, around nine tenths of them appearing once. What was sequenced was peripheral blood. Receptors originate from a woman between 40 and 55 years old with acute or convalescent COVID-19.

This chain connects TRBV6-5 to TRBJ2-7; the D is unclear. The CDR3 length is 14 residues. With 8 bases removed from V and 4 bases from J, the gap between germline ends came to 18 bases. Germline CDR1 MNHEY, CDR2 SVGAGI. CDR3 sequence (DNA): TGTGCCAGCCTTATGAGCCCTAAACTTTACGAGCAGTACTTC. Translating it yields CASLMSPKLYEQYF.

The chain recombines TRBV28 with TRBJ2-7; 7 bases line up with TRBD1. V trimming: 3 bases; J trimming: 2 bases; junction bases outside the gene matches: 4. Germline V gives CDR1 MDHEN, CDR2 SYDVKM. The CDR3 totals 14 residues. CDR3: CASSLGTEAYEQYF. CDR3 sequence (DNA): TGTGCCAGCAGTTTGGGGACAGAAGCCTACGAGCAGTACTTC.

This clone is a singleton in its sample. The CDR3 region is CASSSGTGPPLNYGYTF. DNA of the CDR3: TGTGCCAGCAGCTCCGGGACAGGCCCTCCTTTGAACTATGGCTACACCTTC. This chain uses TRBV7-2 with TRBJ1-2; 8 bases agree with TRBD1. Trimming at V came to 4 bases and at J to 2 bases, leaving 12 bases not matched to a gene. CDR1 and CDR2 (germline): SGHTA, FQGNSA. The CDR3 covers 17 residues.

This chain connects TRBV29-1 to TRBJ2-5, with TRBD2 identical over 8 bases. CDR3 length: 18 residues. Trimming cost V 7 bases and J 0 bases; bases outside gene matches: 19. Germline V CDR1 and CDR2: SQVTM, ANQGSEA. The CDR3 spells CSAFAGGPVLAYQETQYF. Here the CDR3 DNA reads TGCAGCGCCTTTGCGGGGGGCCCCGTCCTAGCGTACCAAGAGACCCAGTACTTC.

This clone came up a few times. The chain links TRBV7-9 to TRBJ1-4, with TRBD1 identical over 9 bases. With 7 bases clipped from V and 5 bases from J, the junction kept 5 bases outside the gene matches. Germline V gives CDR1 SEHNR, CDR2 FQNEAQ (reference sequence). This CDR3 is 14 amino acids long. The CDR3 reads CASTSGTGNEKLFF. In DNA form, the CDR3 reads TGTGCCAGCACCTCCGGGACAGGGAATGAAAAACTGTTTTTT.

The rearrangement joins TRBV23-1 to TRBJ2-5; 7 bases align to TRBD2. TRBV23-1 is annotated as an ORF whose role is uncertain. V trimming: 2 bases; J trimming: 0 bases; junction bases outside the gene matches: 9. The CDR3 is 17 amino acids. The CDR3 sequence: CASSQRLGRGYQETQYF. The CDR3 DNA reads as TGCGCCAGCAGTCAACGTTTGGGGCGGGGGTACCAAGAGACCCAGTACTTC.

This chain connects TRBV6-5 to TRBJ1-3; 7 bases match TRBD1. This CDR3 contains 13 residues. The V segment lost 8 bases and the J segment 5 bases; nucleotides outside the gene matches: 6. Germline loops: CDR1 MNHEY, CDR2 SVGAGI. The CDR3 coding sequence is TGTGCCAGCGGAAAGACAGGGAGAAACACCATATATTTT. It yields the protein CASGKTGRNTIYF.

The V call is TRBV4-1, the J call TRBJ2-1; TRBD2 is a possible D gene (6 bases). The CDR3 spans 15 residues. CDR1 is MGHRA and CDR2 is YSYEKL in the germline V gene. Trimming shortened V by 2 bases and J by 8 bases, and 16 bases separated the two germline ends. For the CDR3, the DNA is TGCGCCAGCAGCCAATCGCGGGGCCTCGGGTATGAGCAGTTCTTC. Its protein is CASSQSRGLGYEQFF.

The rearrangement links TRBV5-1 to TRBJ1-1; the D gene is possibly TRBD1 (5 bases). The CDR3 is 15 residues long. Per the germline V gene, CDR1 is SGHRS and CDR2 is YFSETQ. Trimming took off 4 bases at V and 1 base at J, with 14 bases between the two ends. The CDR3 DNA reads TGCGCCAGCAGCCCTTATGGACAAACGAACACTGAAGCTTTCTTT. Translation: CASSPYGQTNTEAFF.

The chain links TRBV6-1 to TRBJ2-1; TRBD2 matches 9 bases. In germline, CDR1 is MNHNS, CDR2 SASEGT. V lost 3 bases, J lost 3 bases, and 6 bases stayed unmatched. CDR3 length: 16 amino acids. The CDR3 loop reads CASSDPRGGHYNEQFF. The CDR3 DNA reads as TGTGCCAGCAGTGACCCGCGGGGGGGGCACTACAATGAGCAGTTCTTC.

The V call is TRBV5-4, the J call TRBJ1-1; maybe TRBD1 (6 bases). The ends were cut back, 2 bases at V and 7 bases at J, with 12 bases in the middle. This CDR3 spans 13 amino acids. The germline V gene encodes CDR1 SGHNT and CDR2 YYREEE (reference sequence). In nucleotides, the CDR3 is TGTGCCAGCAGCTTATGGTCAGGGGATGAAGCTTTCTTT. Residues: CASSLWSGDEAFF.

The J gene is TRBJ2-4, the V gene TRBV7-3; a weak D match, TRBD2 (5 bases). The CDR3 extends over 14 amino acids. The germline CDR1 and CDR2 sequences are SGHTA and FQGTGA. The V end lost 5 bases, the J end lost 8 bases, and 16 bases lay between the germline ends. The CDR3, as DNA: TGTGCCAGCAGCCCGGGGATGGGCAGATACATTCAGTACTTC. Encoded protein: CASSPGMGRYIQYF. The whole variable domain, remainder taken from reference TRBV7-3 and TRBJ2-4, is GAGVSQTPSNKVTEKGKYVELRCDPISGHTALYWYRQSLGQGPEFLIYFQGTGAADDSGLPNDRFFAVRPEGSVSTLKIQRTERGDSAVYLCASSPGMGRYIQYFGAGTRLSVL.

This chain connects TRBV28 to TRBJ1-2; possibly TRBD1 for D (6 bases). The CDR3 runs 12 residues. V lost 6 bases to trimming and J lost 8 bases, with 13 bases between them. Per germline, CDR1 MDHEN and CDR2 SYDVKM. This CDR3 is CASRTQGSGYTF. The CDR3, as DNA: TGTGCCAGCAGGACCCAGGGGAGCGGCTACACCTTC.

The chain links TRBV27 to TRBJ2-1, with a weak D call TRBD1 (5 bases). The V gene lost 6 bases and the J gene lost 7 bases, with 25 bases spanning the gap. CDR3 length equals 17 residues. Germline CDR1 and CDR2: MNHEY and SMNVEV (reference sequence). CDR3 DNA sequence: TGTGCCAGCAGCCATGGCCCGTGGGGCAGGGTGGGGAATGAGCAGTTCTTC. Protein product: CASSHGPWGRVGNEQFF.

This chain joins TRBV30 and TRBJ2-5; D is possibly TRBD1 (5 bases). Germline loops: CDR1 GTSNPN, CDR2 SVGIG (reference sequence). Trimming removed 2 bases at V and 5 bases at J, with 12 bases between. There are 13 residues in the CDR3. Written as DNA, the CDR3 is TGTGCCTGGAGTAGGGGTTTGTCGGAGACCCAGTACTTC. As protein: CAWSRGLSETQYF.

This chain uses TRBV6-2 or TRBV6-3 with TRBJ1-6; D gene uncertain. Germline V gene sequence: CDR1 MNHEY, CDR2 SVGEGT. V was trimmed by 2 bases and J by 7 bases, leaving 3 bases between them. The CDR3 consists of 12 residues. CDR3 residues: CASSYPNSPLHF. The CDR3 bases are TGTGCCAGCAGTTACCCAAATTCACCCCTCCACTTT.

This chain uses TRBV6-5 with TRBJ2-2, with D hard to call. The CDR3 is 14 amino acids. Trimming shortened V by 2 bases and J by 5 bases, and 9 bases separated the two germline ends. Germline V gene sequence: CDR1 MNHEY, CDR2 SVGAGI. CDR3 DNA: TGTGCCAGCAGTTACGGGCTTTGGACCGGGGAGCTGTTTTTT. Translation: CASSYGLWTGELFF.